Below, one TCR beta chain is given with its context. Its cognate antigen is unknown. This record belongs to a study of metastatic and nonmetastatic thyroid tumors. Overall study: Both malignant and benign thyroid patients supplied peripheral blood and tumor or nodule tissue samples, across which the repertoires of these patients were then compared. Regarding the study as a whole: For both blood and tumor, malignant thyroid tumors reportedly showed significantly higher TCR beta diversity than benign nodules did.

All patients were untreated before thyroid surgery. Trimming took off 4 bases at V and 1 base at J, with 15 bases between the two ends. CDR3 length: 15 residues. The germline gives CDR1 SGHRS, CDR2 YFSETQ. Authors' data handling: A papillary thyroid cancer distant-metastasis classifier was built from CDR3 differences across clinicopathological groups. With MiXCR, TCRdb reprocessed the PCR reads. These V and J calls derive from TCRdb rather than the authors' analysis. The data hold almost 35,000 clones, with about 40% observed a single time. The sample taken for sequencing was tumor tissue. V and J are TRBV5-1 and TRBJ2-7, with D uncertain. The clonotype comes from a female donor with papillary thyroid cancer or a benign thyroid nodule (not recorded which). Some clones in this sample may be carry-over from other donors' samples. This CDR3 reads CASSPRPIESYEQYF. The CDR3 nucleotides are TGCGCCAGCAGCCCCCGTCCCATAGAGTCCTACGAGCAGTACTTC.